The 24 T cell receptor beta chains below all came from one sample that was sequenced in a study of cytomegalovirus exposure and HLA in healthy donors. PCR was performed using 60 Vbeta and 13 Jbeta primers. Libraries were prepared by immunoSEQ multiplex PCR; TCRdb keeps only in-frame clonotypes and omits some of them. The sample contains about 140,000 clones, around 63% of which appear only once. The sample consisted of PBMCs. The receptors originated from a human donor in good health.

This clone came up a few times. The V gene is TRBV30, the J gene TRBJ1-2, with D perhaps TRBD1 (6 bases). The CDR3 spans 14 residues. The V gene's germline CDR1 is GTSNPN and CDR2 SVGIG (reference sequence). The germline V and J ends were trimmed by 2 bases and 5 bases, with 15 bases remaining between them. CDR3 sequence (DNA): TGTGCCTGGAGTATAGGGGGGGCTTCATATGGCTACACCTTC. Translating it yields CAWSIGGASYGYTF.

The chain recombines TRBV11-3 with TRBJ2-7; D not resolved. V was trimmed by 7 bases and J by 0 bases, leaving 10 bases between them. From germline, CDR1 is SGHNT and CDR2 YENEEA. CDR3 length: 13 amino acids. The CDR3 DNA reads TGTGCCAGCACATCTGGCCCCTCCTACGAGCAGTACTTC. Protein product: CASTSGPSYEQYF.

This chain links TRBV11-3 with TRBJ2-1, with 11 bases identical to TRBD2. The CDR3 extends over 16 amino acids. The junction had 7 bases not matched to a gene; V was cut back by 1 base and J by 8 bases. Germline CDR1 SGHNT, CDR2 YENEEA. The CDR3 loop reads CASSLVLAGGPHEQFF. CDR3 nucleotide sequence: TGTGCCAGCAGCTTAGTGCTAGCGGGAGGCCCCCATGAGCAGTTCTTC. The complete variable domain, with remaining parts taken from reference TRBV11-3 and TRBJ2-1, reads EAGVVQSPRYKIIEKKQPVAFWCNPISGHNTLYWYLQNLGQGPELLIRYENEEAVDDSQLPKDRFSAERLKGVDSTLKIQPAELGDSAVYLCASSLVLAGGPHEQFFGPGTRLTVL.

V and J are TRBV6-1 and TRBJ2-2; 7 bases map to TRBD1. The CDR3 extends over 13 amino acids. Germline V CDR1 and CDR2: MNHNS, SASEGT. V lost 6 bases to trimming and J lost 5 bases; unmatched junction nucleotides: 3. CDR3 sequence (DNA): TGTGCCAGCAGGCCGACAGGGACCGGGGAGCTGTTTTTT. This translates into CASRPTGTGELFF.

This chain links TRBV5-1 with TRBJ2-1; 11 nucleotides agree with TRBD2. This CDR3 spans 15 amino acids. Germline V gene sequence: CDR1 SGHRS, CDR2 YFSETQ. V lost 4 bases to trimming and J lost 4 bases; unmatched junction nucleotides: 4. The CDR3 spells CASSTGLAGYNEQFF. The CDR3 bases are TGCGCCAGCAGCACCGGACTAGCGGGTTACAATGAGCAGTTCTTC.

The rearrangement joins TRBV7-8 to TRBJ2-1; TRBD2 aligns across 7 bases. CDR1 is SGHVS, CDR2 FQNEAQ, per germline. Trimming cost V 0 bases and J 4 bases; bases outside gene matches: 3. This CDR3 region has 15 residues. CDR3 in DNA: TGTGCCAGCAGCTTAGCACTAGCGCAATACAATGAGCAGTTCTTC. Translated, it gives CASSLALAQYNEQFF.

The chain is built from TRBV9 and TRBJ2-3, with a weak D call TRBD2 (6 bases). Germline CDR1 and CDR2: SGDLS and YYNGEE. The CDR3 consists of 15 residues. Trimming pared 5 bases from V and 4 bases from J, leaving 17 bases between. DNA of the CDR3: TGTGCCAGCAGTCCTACACGGGAGAGGCCAGATACGCAGTATTTT. Translation: CASSPTRERPDTQYF.

The chain joins TRBV7-9 to TRBJ2-3, with 11 bases identical to TRBD2. Germline values: CDR1 SEHNR, CDR2 FQNEAQ (reference sequence). There are 17 residues in the CDR3. With V trimmed by 6 bases and J by 5 bases, 13 bases remained unmatched. CDR3 sequence reads: CASSPLAGGPVGDTQYF. CDR3 coding DNA: TGTGCCAGCAGTCCCTTAGCGGGAGGGCCGGTGGGAGATACGCAGTATTTT.

The V and J genes are TRBV10-2 and TRBJ2-1, with 7 bases lining up with TRBD2. V lost 6 bases and J lost 6; bases outside the gene matches: 8. This CDR3 has 14 amino acids. Germline lookup yields CDR1 WSHSY and CDR2 SAAADI. The CDR3 region has the DNA TGCGCCAGCAGCCCAGCGGGATCGGGCAATGAGCAGTTCTTC. Protein sequence: CASSPAGSGNEQFF.

V usage is TRBV4-1 and J usage is TRBJ1-2; weak D call: TRBD1 (6 bases). The CDR3 runs to 15 residues. V was clipped by 4 bases and J by 3 bases, with 15 bases between them. Germline V gene data show CDR1 as MGHRA and CDR2 as YSYEKL. CDR3 loop: CASSLYRDIDYGYTF. CDR3 DNA: TGCGCCAGCAGCCTTTACAGGGATATTGACTATGGCTACACCTTC.

The chain combines TRBV28 with TRBJ1-6; D not resolved. Trimming removed 1 base from V and 0 bases from J, with 7 bases in between. CDR1 and CDR2 from the germline V gene are MDHEN and SYDVKM. The CDR3 spans 16 residues. The CDR3 DNA follows: TGTGCCAGCAGTTTATCGGGGAGCTCCTATAATTCACCCCTCCACTTT. Its protein product is CASSLSGSSYNSPLHF.

The V gene is TRBV6-1, the J gene TRBJ2-7; D remains ambiguous. V shed 2 bases and J shed 0 bases, with 11 bases lying between them. CDR3 size: 15 residues. Germline CDR1 MNHNS, CDR2 SASEGT. The CDR3 sequence: CASSEPSTLSYEQYF. CDR3 nucleotides: TGTGCCAGCAGTGAACCATCTACTCTCTCCTACGAGCAGTACTTC.

V and J are TRBV5-4 and TRBJ2-5; 9 nucleotides agree with TRBD1. There are 16 residues in the CDR3. V trimming: 4 bases; J trimming: 5 bases; junction bases outside the gene matches: 12. Germline lookup yields CDR1 SGHNT and CDR2 YYREEE (reference sequence). This CDR3 reads CASSPGSGQGYETQYF. The CDR3 nucleotides read TGTGCCAGCAGCCCAGGCTCGGGACAGGGTTACGAGACCCAGTACTTC.

The chain has TRBV6-4 and TRBJ2-1; 9 nucleotides line up with TRBD2. CDR3 length: 15 amino acids. In germline, CDR1 is MRHNA, CDR2 SNTAGT. The V gene end was trimmed by 5 bases and the J gene end by 5 bases; junction bases not matched to a gene: 7. CDR3 in amino acids: CASSMTSGANNEQFF. CDR3 sequence (DNA): TGTGCCAGCAGTATGACTAGCGGTGCGAACAATGAGCAGTTCTTC.

The gene calls are TRBV28 and TRBJ2-7; tentatively, D is TRBD2 (6 bases). CDR1 MDHEN and CDR2 SYDVKM come from the germline V gene. V lost 8 bases to trimming and J lost 2 bases, with 22 bases between them. The CDR3 is made up of 16 amino acids. The CDR3 DNA sequence: TGTGCCAGCGCCCCCCCGATAGCGGACCCCCCCTACGAGCAGTACTTC. Translation gives CASAPPIADPPYEQYF.

The CDR3 here is CASSLEGNEQFF. CDR3 bases: TGTGCCAGCTCACTAGAGGGCAATGAGCAGTTCTTC. The chain recombines TRBV18 with TRBJ2-1, with TRBD2 as a possible D gene (5 bases). The CDR3 is made up of 12 amino acids. Germline CDR1 KGHSH, CDR2 LQKENI. Trimming removed 4 bases at V and 6 bases at J, with 7 bases between. Filled out from reference TRBV18 and TRBJ2-1, the complete variable domain reads NAGVMQNPRHLVRRRGQEARLRCSPMKGHSHVYWYRQLPEEGLKFMVYLQKENIIDESGMPKERFSAEFPKEGPSILRIQQVVRGDSAAYFCASSLEGNEQFFGPGTRLTVL.

The chain employs TRBV5-5 and TRBJ2-6; perhaps TRBD1 as D (6 bases). The CDR3 totals 14 residues. Germline CDR1 reads SGHKS; CDR2 reads YYEKEE (reference sequence). V lost 6 bases, J lost 0 bases, and 7 bases lay in between. Here the CDR3 DNA reads TGTGCCAGCACCAGGGGCTCTGGGGCCAACGTCCTGACTTTC. Translated: CASTRGSGANVLTF.

This clone was seen a few times. The chain joins TRBV23-1 to TRBJ2-5; D is perhaps TRBD1 (5 bases). The end of the DNA aligns better with TRBJ2-7, so the J call may be wrong. TRBV23-1 is an ORF, and what it does is uncertain. The CDR3 consists of 13 residues. The DNA for the CDR3 is TGCGCCAGCAGTCAATCAGGGGACTACGAGCAGTACTTC. Translating it yields CASSQSGDYEQYF.

Only a few counts were recorded for this clone. The chain couples TRBV28 to TRBJ2-7; 8 bases match TRBD2. The V segment lost 10 bases and the J segment 6 bases; nucleotides outside the gene matches: 14. The germline gives CDR1 MDHEN, CDR2 SYDVKM. The CDR3 covers 14 residues. CDR3 sequence: CATQGGGRPGEQYF. CDR3 nucleotide sequence: TGTGCCACCCAAGGAGGCGGGAGGCCGGGCGAGCAGTACTTC.

The chain couples TRBV27 to TRBJ1-4, with 12 bases fitting TRBD1. Losses at the gene ends were 3 bases for V and 13 bases for J; bases not matched to a gene: 3. The CDR3 has 13 amino acids. Germline loops: CDR1 MNHEY, CDR2 SMNVEV (reference sequence). CDR3 DNA: TGTGCCAGCAGTTTTAAGGGACAGGGGGCACTGTTTTTT. Residues: CASSFKGQGALFF. Drawing the rest from reference TRBV27 and TRBJ1-4, the complete variable domain is EAQVTQNPRYLITVTGKKLTVTCSQNMNHEYMSWYRQDPGLGLRQIYYSMNVEVTDKGDVPEGYKVSRKEKRNFPLILESPSPNQTSLYFCASSFKGQGALFFGSGTQLSVL.

This clone was counted only a few times. This chain uses TRBV11-3 with TRBJ2-1, with D tentatively TRBD2 (5 bases). The CDR3 is 12 amino acids. V lost 5 bases and J 6 bases, leaving 8 bases between the germline ends. Per the germline V gene, CDR1 is SGHNT and CDR2 is YENEEA. The CDR3 DNA follows: TGTGCCAGCAGCAGCGGCCCCAATGAGCAGTTCTTC. Encoded protein: CASSSGPNEQFF.

The chain links TRBV6-1 to TRBJ2-7, with 7 bases that match TRBD1. J lost 7 bases, V lost 4 bases, and 13 bases had no gene match. Germline CDR1 MNHNS, CDR2 SASEGT. CDR3 length: 15 amino acids. The CDR3 is CASSVYRGPAWEQYF. CDR3 DNA: TGTGCCAGCAGTGTCTACAGGGGACCCGCTTGGGAGCAGTACTTC.

As for this clone: Distinct nucleotide sequences in the sample also encode this CDR3. This chain uses TRBV18 with TRBJ2-1; 7 positions agree with TRBD1. Trimming at V came to 6 bases and at J to 2 bases, leaving 10 bases not matched to a gene. Germline CDR1 is KGHSH and CDR2 is LQKENI. The CDR3 loop spans 16 amino acids. The CDR3, as DNA: TGTGCCAGCTCGCCCCGGGGACAGTTAGCCTACAATGAGCAGTTCTTC. Translation: CASSPRGQLAYNEQFF.

The chain uses TRBV28 and TRBJ2-2; 7 bases agree with TRBD1. V trimming: 6 bases; J trimming: 5 bases; junction bases outside the gene matches: 12. Germline V lookup: CDR1 MDHEN, CDR2 SYDVKM. This CDR3 comprises 16 residues. The DNA of the CDR3 is TGTGCCAGCAGCGCCTCGGACAGGTGGCGAACCGGGGAGCTGTTTTTT. Residues: CASSASDRWRTGELFF.